This T cell receptor (beta chain) was observed in a study of regulatory T cells in long-lasting Graves disease. This clonotype occurred many times. The time point was: newly diagnosed GD, antithyroid drugs for less than 3 months. Isolated PBMC RNA provided the starting material for the TCR library. According to the study, TCR beta libraries were built with iRepertoire HTBI primers and CDR3-region Arm-PCR. Via MiXCR, TCRdb re-called the multiplex PCR reads, giving one row per CDR3 protein. This table holds 200,000 to 250,000 distinct CDR3 sequences, roughly 18% found once. The same sample was also used in a study of T cells in Graves' hyperthyroidism and ophthalmopathy.

Sample: peripheral blood mononuclear cells (PBMCs), taken at new diagnosis, from a patient treated with antithyroid drugs. The clonotype comes from a woman aged 25-40 years with Graves disease.

CDR3 region: CASSDSRYGYTF. CDR3 coding DNA: TGTGCCAGCTCTGACAGCCGTTATGGCTACACCTTC. The chain joins TRBV28 to TRBJ1-2; possibly TRBD1 for D (5 bases). The germline CDR1 and CDR2 sequences are MDHEN and SYDVKM. CDR3 length: 12 amino acids. Trimming removed 8 bases at V and 5 bases at J, with 12 bases between.